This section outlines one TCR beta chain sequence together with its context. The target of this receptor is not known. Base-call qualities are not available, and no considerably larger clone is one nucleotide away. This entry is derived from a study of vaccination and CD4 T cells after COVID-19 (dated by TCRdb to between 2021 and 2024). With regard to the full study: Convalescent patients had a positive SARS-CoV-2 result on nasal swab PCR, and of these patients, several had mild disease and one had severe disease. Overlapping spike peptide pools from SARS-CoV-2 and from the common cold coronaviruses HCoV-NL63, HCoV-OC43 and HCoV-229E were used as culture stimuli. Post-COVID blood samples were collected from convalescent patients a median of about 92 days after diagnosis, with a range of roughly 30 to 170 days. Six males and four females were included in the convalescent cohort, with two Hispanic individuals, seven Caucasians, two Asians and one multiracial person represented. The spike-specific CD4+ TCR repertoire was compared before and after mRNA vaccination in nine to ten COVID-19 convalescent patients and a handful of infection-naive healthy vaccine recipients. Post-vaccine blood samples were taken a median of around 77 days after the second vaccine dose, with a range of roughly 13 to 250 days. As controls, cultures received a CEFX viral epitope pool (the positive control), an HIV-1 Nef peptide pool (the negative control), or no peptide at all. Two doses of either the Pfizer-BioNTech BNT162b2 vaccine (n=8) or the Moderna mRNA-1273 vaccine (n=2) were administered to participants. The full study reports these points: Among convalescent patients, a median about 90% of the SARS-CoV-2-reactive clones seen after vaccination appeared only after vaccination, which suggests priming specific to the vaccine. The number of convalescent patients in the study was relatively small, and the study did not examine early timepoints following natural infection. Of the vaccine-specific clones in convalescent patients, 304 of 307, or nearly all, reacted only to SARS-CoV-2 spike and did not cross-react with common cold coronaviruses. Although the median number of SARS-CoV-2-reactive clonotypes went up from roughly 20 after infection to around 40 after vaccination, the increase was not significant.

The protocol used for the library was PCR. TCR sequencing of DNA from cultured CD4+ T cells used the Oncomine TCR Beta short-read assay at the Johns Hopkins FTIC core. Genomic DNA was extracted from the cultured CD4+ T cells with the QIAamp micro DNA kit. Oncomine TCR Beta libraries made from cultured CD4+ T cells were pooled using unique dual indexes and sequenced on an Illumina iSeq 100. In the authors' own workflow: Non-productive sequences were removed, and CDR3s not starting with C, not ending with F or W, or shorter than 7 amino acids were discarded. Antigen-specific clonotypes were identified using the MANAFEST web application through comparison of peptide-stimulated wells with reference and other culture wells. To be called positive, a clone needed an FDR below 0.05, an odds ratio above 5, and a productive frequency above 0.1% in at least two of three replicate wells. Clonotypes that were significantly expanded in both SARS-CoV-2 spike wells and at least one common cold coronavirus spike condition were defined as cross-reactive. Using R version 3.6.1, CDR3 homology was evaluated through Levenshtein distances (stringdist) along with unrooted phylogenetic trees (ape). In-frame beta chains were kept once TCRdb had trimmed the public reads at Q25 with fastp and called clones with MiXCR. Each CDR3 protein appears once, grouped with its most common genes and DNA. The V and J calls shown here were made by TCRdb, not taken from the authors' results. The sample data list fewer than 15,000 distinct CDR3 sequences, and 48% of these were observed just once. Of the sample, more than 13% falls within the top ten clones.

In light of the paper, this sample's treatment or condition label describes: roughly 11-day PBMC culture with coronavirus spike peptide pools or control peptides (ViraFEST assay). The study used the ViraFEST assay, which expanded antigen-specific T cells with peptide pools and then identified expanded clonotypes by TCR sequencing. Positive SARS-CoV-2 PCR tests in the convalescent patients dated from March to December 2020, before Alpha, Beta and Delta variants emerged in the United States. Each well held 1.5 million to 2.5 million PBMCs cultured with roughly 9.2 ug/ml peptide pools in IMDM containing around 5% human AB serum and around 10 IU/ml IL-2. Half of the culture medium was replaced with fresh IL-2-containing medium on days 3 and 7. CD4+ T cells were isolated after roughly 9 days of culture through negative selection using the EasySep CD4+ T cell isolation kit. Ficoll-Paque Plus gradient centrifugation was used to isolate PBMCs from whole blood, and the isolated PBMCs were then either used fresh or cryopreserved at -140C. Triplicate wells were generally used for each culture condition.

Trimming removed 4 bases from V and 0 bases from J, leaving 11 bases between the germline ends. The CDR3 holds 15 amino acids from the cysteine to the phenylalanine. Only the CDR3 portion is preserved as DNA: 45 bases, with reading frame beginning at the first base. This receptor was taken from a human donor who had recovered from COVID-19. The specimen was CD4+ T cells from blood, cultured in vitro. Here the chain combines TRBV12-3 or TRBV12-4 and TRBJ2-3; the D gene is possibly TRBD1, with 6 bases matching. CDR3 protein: CASSSGQPSTDTQYF. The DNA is TGTGCCAGCAGTTCCGGACAGCCTAGCACAGATACGCAGTATTTT.